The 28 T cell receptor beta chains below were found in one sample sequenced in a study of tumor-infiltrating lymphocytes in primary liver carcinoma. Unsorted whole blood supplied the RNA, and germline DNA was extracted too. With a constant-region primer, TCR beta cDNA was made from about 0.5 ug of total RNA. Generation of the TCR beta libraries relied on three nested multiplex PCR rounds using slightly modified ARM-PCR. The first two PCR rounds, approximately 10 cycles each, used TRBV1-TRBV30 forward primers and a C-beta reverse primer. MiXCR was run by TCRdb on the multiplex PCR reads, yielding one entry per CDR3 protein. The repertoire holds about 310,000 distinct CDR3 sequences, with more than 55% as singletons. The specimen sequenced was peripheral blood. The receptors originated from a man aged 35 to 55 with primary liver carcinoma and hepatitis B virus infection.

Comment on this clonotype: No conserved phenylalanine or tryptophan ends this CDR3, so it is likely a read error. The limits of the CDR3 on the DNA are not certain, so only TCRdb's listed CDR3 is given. The chain's CDR3 is CASSPTTTGELSL. This chain connects TRBV6-5 to TRBJ2-2. Germline V gene data show CDR1 as MNHEY and CDR2 as SVGAGI. From its first to its last residue, the CDR3 has 13 amino acids.

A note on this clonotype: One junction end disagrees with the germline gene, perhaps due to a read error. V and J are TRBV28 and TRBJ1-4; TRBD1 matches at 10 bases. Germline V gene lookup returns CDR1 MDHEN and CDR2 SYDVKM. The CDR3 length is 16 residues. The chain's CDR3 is CGSRPSGTGENEKLFF. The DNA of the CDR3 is TGTGGCAGCAGGCCCTCCGGGACAGGGGAAAATGAAAAACTGTTTTTT.

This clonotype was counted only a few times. The CDR3 DNA reads as TGTGCCAGCTCACCGGGGACTAGCGGGACCTACAATGAGCAGTTCTTC. This encodes CASSPGTSGTYNEQFF. The chain couples TRBV18 to TRBJ2-1; 13 nucleotides line up with TRBD2. The V gene end was trimmed by 3 bases and the J gene end by 2 bases; junction bases not matched to a gene: 1. The germline V gene encodes CDR1 KGHSH and CDR2 LQKENI. The CDR3 is 16 residues long.

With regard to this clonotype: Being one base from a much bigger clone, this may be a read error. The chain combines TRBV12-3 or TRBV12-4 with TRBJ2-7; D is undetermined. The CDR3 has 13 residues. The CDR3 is CASSLSQTYEQHF. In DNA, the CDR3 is TGTGCCAGCAGTTTATCGCAGACTTACGAGCAGCACTTC.

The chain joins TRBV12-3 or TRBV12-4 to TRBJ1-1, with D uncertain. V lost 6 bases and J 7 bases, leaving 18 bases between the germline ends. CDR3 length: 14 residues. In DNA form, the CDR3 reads TGTGCCAGCAGGACCTCCGCTTTAGGGATTGAAGCTTTCTTT. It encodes CASRTSALGIEAFF.

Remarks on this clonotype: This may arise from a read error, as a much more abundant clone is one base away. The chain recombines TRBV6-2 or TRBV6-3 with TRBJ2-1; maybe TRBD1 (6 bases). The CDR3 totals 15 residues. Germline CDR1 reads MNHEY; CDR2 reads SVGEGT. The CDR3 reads CASSDAGVAYNQQFF. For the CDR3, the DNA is TGTGCCAGCAGTGATGCAGGGGTGGCCTACAATCAGCAGTTCTTC.

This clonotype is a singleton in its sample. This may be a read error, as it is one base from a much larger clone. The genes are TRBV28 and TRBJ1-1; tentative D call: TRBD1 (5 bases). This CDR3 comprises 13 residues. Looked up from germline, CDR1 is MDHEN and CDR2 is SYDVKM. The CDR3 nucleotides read TGTGCCAGCCATATGTCGCTGGGGACTGGAGCTTTCTTT. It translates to CASHMSLGTGAFF.

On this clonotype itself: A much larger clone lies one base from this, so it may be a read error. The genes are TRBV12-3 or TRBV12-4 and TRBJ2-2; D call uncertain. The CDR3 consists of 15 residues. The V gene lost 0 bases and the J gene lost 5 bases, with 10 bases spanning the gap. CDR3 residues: CASSLASVWTGELFF. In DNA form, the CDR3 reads TGTGCCAGCAGTTTAGCGTCTGTATGGACCGGGGAGCTGTTTTTT.

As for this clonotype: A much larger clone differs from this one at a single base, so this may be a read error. The CDR3 reads CASSHLRGGGEVPGAKNIQYF. As DNA, the CDR3 is TGTGCCAGCAGCCATCTTCGGGGCGGGGGAGAGGTCCCCGGAGCCAAAAACATTCAGTACTTC. V gene TRBV4-2 combines with J gene TRBJ2-4, with 7 nucleotides matching TRBD2. This CDR3 has 21 amino acids. J was trimmed by 0 bases and V by 3 bases; bases with no gene match: 20. Germline values: CDR1 LGHNA, CDR2 YNFKEQ.

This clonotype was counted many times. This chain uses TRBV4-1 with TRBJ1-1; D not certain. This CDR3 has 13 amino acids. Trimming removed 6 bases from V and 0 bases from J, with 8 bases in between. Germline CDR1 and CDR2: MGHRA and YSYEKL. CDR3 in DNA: TGCGCCAGCAGGGTCTCTATGAACACTGAAGCTTTCTTT. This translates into CASRVSMNTEAFF.

The CDR3 loop is CASSPWIGHEQFF. CDR3 sequence (DNA): TGTGCCAGTAGTCCTTGGATAGGGCATGAGCAGTTCTTC. The chain uses TRBV19 and TRBJ2-1; D unclear. The ends were cut back, 5 bases at V and 8 bases at J, with 13 bases in the middle. This CDR3 is built from 13 residues. Germline CDR1 reads LNHDA; CDR2 reads SQIVND (reference sequence).

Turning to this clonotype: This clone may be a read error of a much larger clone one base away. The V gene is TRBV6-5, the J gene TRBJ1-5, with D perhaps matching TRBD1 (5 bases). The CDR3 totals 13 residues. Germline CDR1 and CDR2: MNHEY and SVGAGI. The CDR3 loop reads CVSGDGSNQPQHF. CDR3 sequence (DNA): TGTGTCAGCGGGGACGGTAGCAATCAGCCCCAGCATTTT.

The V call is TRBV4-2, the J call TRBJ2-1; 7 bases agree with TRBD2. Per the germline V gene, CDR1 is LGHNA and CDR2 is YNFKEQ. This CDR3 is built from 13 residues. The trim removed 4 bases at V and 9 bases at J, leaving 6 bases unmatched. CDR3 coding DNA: TGTGCCAGCAGCCCGGAGCGGGAATTTGAGCAGTTCTTC. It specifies CASSPEREFEQFF.

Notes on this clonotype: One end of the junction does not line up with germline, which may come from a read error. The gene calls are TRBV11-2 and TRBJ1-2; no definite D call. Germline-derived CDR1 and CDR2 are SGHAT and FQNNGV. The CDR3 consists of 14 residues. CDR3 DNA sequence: TGTGCCAACAGCCCCGCCATCTCCCCCTATGGCTACACCTTC. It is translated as CANSPAISPYGYTF.

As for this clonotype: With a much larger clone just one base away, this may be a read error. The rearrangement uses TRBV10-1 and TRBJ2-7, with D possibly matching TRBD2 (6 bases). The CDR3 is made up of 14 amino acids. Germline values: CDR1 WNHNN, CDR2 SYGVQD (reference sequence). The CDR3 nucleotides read TGCGCCAGCAGTCCCGGGGGAATGATCTACGAGCACTACTTC. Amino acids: CASSPGGMIYEHYF.

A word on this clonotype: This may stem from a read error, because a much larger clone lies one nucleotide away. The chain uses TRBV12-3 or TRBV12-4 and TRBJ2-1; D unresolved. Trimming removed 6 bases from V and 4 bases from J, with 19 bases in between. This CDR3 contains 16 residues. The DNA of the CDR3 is TGTGCCAGCAGCTTACTCGGAGCGTGGCAATACAATGAGCAGTTCTTC. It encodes CASSLLGAWQYNEQFF.

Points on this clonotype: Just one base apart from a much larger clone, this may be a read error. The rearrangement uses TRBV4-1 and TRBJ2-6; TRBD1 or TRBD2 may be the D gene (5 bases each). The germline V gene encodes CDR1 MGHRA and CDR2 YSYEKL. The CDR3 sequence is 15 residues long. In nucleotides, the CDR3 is TGCGCCAACAGCCAAGAGGGGTCTGGGGCCAACGTCCTGACTTTC. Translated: CANSQEGSGANVLTF.

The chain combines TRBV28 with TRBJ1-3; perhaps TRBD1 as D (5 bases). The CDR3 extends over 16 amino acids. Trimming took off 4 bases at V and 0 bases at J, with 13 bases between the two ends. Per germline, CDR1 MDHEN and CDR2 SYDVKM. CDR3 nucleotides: TGTGCCAGCAGTTCCTGGCGGGGCAACTCTGGAAACACCATATATTTT. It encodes CASSSWRGNSGNTIYF.

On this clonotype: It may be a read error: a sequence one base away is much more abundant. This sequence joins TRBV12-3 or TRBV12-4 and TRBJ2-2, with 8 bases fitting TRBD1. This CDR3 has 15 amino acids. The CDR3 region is CASSWNTGGTGELLF. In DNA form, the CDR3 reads TGTGCCAGCAGTTGGAACACAGGGGGTACCGGGGAGCTGCTTTTT.

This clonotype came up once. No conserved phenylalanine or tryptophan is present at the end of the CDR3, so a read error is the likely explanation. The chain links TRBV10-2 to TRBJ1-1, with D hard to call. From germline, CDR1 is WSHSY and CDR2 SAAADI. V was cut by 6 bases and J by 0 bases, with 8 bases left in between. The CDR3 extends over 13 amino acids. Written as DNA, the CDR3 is TGCGCCAGCAGCGATAACTTGAACACTGAAGCTTTCTCT. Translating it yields CASSDNLNTEAFS.

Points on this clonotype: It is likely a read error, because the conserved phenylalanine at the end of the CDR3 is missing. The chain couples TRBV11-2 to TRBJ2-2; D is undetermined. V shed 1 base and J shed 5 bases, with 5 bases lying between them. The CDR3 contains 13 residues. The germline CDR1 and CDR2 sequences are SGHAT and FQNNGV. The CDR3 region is CASSLVSTGELFS. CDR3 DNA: TGTGCCAGCAGCTTAGTGTCTACCGGGGAGCTGTTTTCT.

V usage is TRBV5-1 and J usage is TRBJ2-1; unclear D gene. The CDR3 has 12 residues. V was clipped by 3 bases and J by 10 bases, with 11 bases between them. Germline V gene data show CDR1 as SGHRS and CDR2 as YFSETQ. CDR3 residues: CASSSYMGEQFF. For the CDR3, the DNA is TGCGCCAGCAGCTCCTATATGGGCGAGCAGTTCTTC.

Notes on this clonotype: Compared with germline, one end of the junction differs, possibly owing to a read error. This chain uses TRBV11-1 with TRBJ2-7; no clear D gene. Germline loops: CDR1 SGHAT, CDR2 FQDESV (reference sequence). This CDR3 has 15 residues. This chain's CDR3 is CASSLSLARAYEQYF. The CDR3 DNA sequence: TGTGCCAGCAGCTTATCTTTAGCTCGTGCCTATGAGCAGTACTTC.

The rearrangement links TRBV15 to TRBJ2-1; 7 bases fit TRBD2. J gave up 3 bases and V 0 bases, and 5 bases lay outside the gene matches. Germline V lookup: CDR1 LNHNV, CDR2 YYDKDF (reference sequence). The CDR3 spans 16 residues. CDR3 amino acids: CATSRDQRDYYNEQFF. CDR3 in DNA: TGTGCCACCAGCAGAGATCAGCGGGACTACTACAATGAGCAGTTCTTC. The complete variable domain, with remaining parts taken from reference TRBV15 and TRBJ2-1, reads DAMVIQNPRYQVTQFGKPVTLSCSQTLNHNVMYWYQQKSSQAPKLLFHYYDKDFNNEADTPDNFQSRRPNTSFCFLDIRSPGLGDTAMYLCATSRDQRDYYNEQFFGPGTRLTVL.

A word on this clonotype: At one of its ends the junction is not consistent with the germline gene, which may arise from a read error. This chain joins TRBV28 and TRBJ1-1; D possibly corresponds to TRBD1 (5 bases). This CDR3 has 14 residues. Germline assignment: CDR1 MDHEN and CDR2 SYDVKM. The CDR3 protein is CAGSYRGGSTEAFF. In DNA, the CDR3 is TGTGCCGGCAGCTACCGCGGGGGATCCACTGAAGCTTTCTTT.

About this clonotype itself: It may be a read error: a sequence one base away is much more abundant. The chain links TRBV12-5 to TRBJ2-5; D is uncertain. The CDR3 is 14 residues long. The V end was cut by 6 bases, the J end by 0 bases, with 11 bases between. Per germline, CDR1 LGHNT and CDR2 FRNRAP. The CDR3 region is CASGHESNQETQYF. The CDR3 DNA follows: TGTGCTAGTGGCCATGAGAGCAACCAAGAGACCCAGTACTTC. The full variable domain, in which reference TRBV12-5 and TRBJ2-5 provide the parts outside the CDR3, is DARVTQTPRHKVTEMGQEVTMRCQPILGHNTVFWYRQTMMQGLELLAYFRNRAPLDDSGMPKDRFSAEMPDATLATLKIQPSEPRDSAVYFCASGHESNQETQYFGPGTRLLVL.

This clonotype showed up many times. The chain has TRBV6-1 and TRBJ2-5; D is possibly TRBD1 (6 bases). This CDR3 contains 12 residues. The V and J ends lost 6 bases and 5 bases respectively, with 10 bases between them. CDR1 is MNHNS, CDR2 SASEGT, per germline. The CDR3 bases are TGTGCCAGCAGAAGGGGGTGGGAGACCCAGTACTTC. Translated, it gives CASRRGWETQYF.

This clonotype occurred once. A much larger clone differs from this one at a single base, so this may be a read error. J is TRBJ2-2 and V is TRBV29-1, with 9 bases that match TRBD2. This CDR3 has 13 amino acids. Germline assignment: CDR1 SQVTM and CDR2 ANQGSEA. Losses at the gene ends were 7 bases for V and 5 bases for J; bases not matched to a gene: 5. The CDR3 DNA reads TGCAGCGATAGCGGGAGTTGGACCGGGGAGCTGTTTTTT. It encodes CSDSGSWTGELFF.